Following are 22 T cell receptor beta chains from one sample sequenced in a study of neurological immune-mediated disorders. From the 5' RACE reads, TCRdb called clonotypes with MiXCR, one entry per CDR3 protein. Of about 120,000 distinct CDR3 sequences listed, roughly 3.4% were seen once; the top ten hold 1% to 1.5%. Input material: PBMCs. These TCRs come from a woman in her twenties or thirties with multiple sclerosis.

This clonotype was recorded at least ten times. The chain is built from TRBV11-2 and TRBJ1-5; a weak D match, TRBD1 (5 bases). Germline loops: CDR1 SGHAT, CDR2 FQNNGV. With 5 bases removed from V and 5 bases from J, the gap between germline ends came to 13 bases. The CDR3 length is 14 residues. The CDR3 nucleotides read TGTGCCAGCAGCCCCGGGACGGTGGATCAGCCCCAGCATTTT. Its protein product is CASSPGTVDQPQHF. Together with reference TRBV11-2 and TRBJ1-5, the CDR3 gives the full variable domain: EAGVAQSPRYKIIEKRQSVAFWCNPISGHATLYWYQQILGQGPKLLIQFQNNGVVDDSQLPKDRFSAERLKGVDSTLKIQPAKLEDSAVYLCASSPGTVDQPQHFGDGTRLSIL.

This clonotype occurred many times. The V call is TRBV20-1, the J call TRBJ1-5; unclear D gene. V shed 6 bases and J shed 2 bases, with 14 bases lying between them. Per the germline V gene, CDR1 is DFQATT and CDR2 is SNEGSKA (reference sequence). This CDR3 comprises 14 residues. The CDR3 sequence is CSAPRPGGNQPQHF. CDR3 sequence (DNA): TGCAGTGCCCCCCGGCCCGGCGGCAATCAGCCCCAGCATTTT.

A few counts support this clonotype. A much larger clone is a single base away; this may be a read error. CDR3 in DNA: TGTGTCACCAGCAGGGAGAATGAAAAACTGTTTTTT. Protein sequence: CVTSRENEKLFF. The J gene is TRBJ1-4, the V gene TRBV15; D is possibly TRBD1 (5 bases). The CDR3 spans 12 residues. In germline, CDR1 is LNHNV, CDR2 YYDKDF (reference sequence).

This chain uses TRBV20-1 with TRBJ2-1; tentative D call: TRBD2 (6 bases). Germline assignment: CDR1 DFQATT and CDR2 SNEGSKA (reference sequence). This CDR3 is 16 amino acids long. V gave up 0 bases and J gave up 4 bases, with 16 bases separating them. The CDR3 DNA reads as TGCAGTGCTAGAGAGGGGTATCGCGGGGCGTACAATGAGCAGTTCTTC. Amino acid sequence: CSAREGYRGAYNEQFF.

Ten or more counts support this clonotype. The CDR3 loop is CASSLVPVDTEAFF. DNA for the CDR3: TGCGCCAGCAGCTTGGTTCCGGTGGACACTGAAGCTTTCTTT. V gene TRBV5-1 combines with J gene TRBJ1-1; D remains unclear. This CDR3 contains 14 residues. CDR1 SGHRS and CDR2 YFSETQ come from the germline V gene. V was cut by 0 bases and J by 3 bases, with 9 bases left in between.

There are many counts of this clonotype. V gene TRBV9 combines with J gene TRBJ2-1; D is unclear. The germline V gene encodes CDR1 SGDLS and CDR2 YYNGEE. The CDR3 has 12 amino acids. V was shortened by 3 bases and J by 15 bases, with 16 bases between the two germline ends. The CDR3: CASSAHPLTPFF. CDR3 bases: TGTGCCAGCAGCGCCCACCCCCTAACCCCGTTCTTC.

This clonotype showed up many times. This could be a read error, since a much larger clone is one nucleotide away. The V gene is TRBV5-1, the J gene TRBJ1-1; D might be TRBD1 (5 bases). This CDR3 has 12 amino acids. CDR1 and CDR2 from the germline V gene are SGHRS and YFSETQ. This chain's CDR3 is CDSRRKDSEAFF. Written as DNA, the CDR3 is TGCGACAGCCGAAGAAAAGACAGTGAAGCTTTCTTT.

This clonotype has ten or more counts. The chain employs TRBV5-1 and TRBJ2-7; D is undetermined. Germline V gives CDR1 SGHRS, CDR2 YFSETQ. The CDR3 runs to 17 residues. V shed 0 bases and J shed 3 bases, with 19 bases lying between them. In nucleotides, the CDR3 is TGCGCCAGCAGCTTGGCCCCAAGGGTTGGGGTATTCTACGAGCAGTACTTC. Protein sequence: CASSLAPRVGVFYEQYF.

A remark on this clonotype: Because the CDR3 is missing its conserved closing phenylalanine or tryptophan, this is likely a read error. V usage is TRBV19 and J usage is TRBJ1-1; 7 bases are a match to TRBD1. This CDR3 contains 13 residues. CDR1 and CDR2 from the germline V gene are LNHDA and SQIVND (reference sequence). J was trimmed by 3 bases and V by 6 bases; bases with no gene match: 4. CDR3 DNA: TGTGCCAGTAGCTTGAGGGGGCACACTGAAGCTTTCATT. Its protein product is CASSLRGHTEAFI.

The J gene is TRBJ1-5, the V gene TRBV27, with D unclear. V was trimmed by 4 bases and J by 0 bases, leaving 4 bases between them. Germline V gives CDR1 MNHEY, CDR2 SMNVEV (reference sequence). The CDR3 loop spans 13 amino acids. The DNA of the CDR3 is TGTGCCAGCAGTTGGGATAGCAATCAGCCCCAGCATTTT. This gives the protein CASSWDSNQPQHF.

Notes on this clonotype: A read error may account for a junction end that differs from germline. CDR3 nucleotide sequence: TGTGCCAGCAGTTTAGTACTCTTC. It specifies CASSLVLF. The gene calls are TRBV27 and TRBJ2-1; no clear D. The length of the CDR3 is 8 residues. Germline assignment: CDR1 MNHEY and CDR2 SMNVEV (reference sequence).

This clonotype has a count of ten or more. The rearrangement links TRBV3-1 to TRBJ2-4; possibly TRBD2 for D (6 bases). The CDR3 loop spans 15 amino acids. Trimming removed 0 bases at V and 6 bases at J, with 12 bases between. Germline CDR1 and CDR2: LGHDT and YNNKEL (reference sequence). The CDR3 is CASSQEHAGGNIQYF. The CDR3 DNA follows: TGTGCCAGCAGCCAAGAACACGCCGGGGGAAACATTCAGTACTTC.

This clonotype was seen at least ten times. J is TRBJ1-6 and V is TRBV4-1, with TRBD1 identical over 7 bases. V lost 5 bases, J lost 7 bases, and 8 bases stayed unmatched. The CDR3 has 15 amino acids. Germline V gives CDR1 MGHRA, CDR2 YSYEKL. The CDR3 DNA reads TGCGCCAGCAGCACCCGGGACAGCCAGAATTCACCCCTCCACTTT. Translation: CASSTRDSQNSPLHF.

This clonotype was counted many times. CDR3 region: CASSTRGLGNTIYF. CDR3 DNA sequence: TGTGCCAGCAGCACCAGGGGGCTCGGAAACACCATATATTTT. The chain has TRBV5-5 and TRBJ1-3; 8 nucleotides line up with TRBD1. The J segment lost 4 bases and the V segment lost 4 bases, leaving 4 bases of the junction unmatched. CDR1 and CDR2 (germline): SGHKS, YYEKEE (reference sequence). The CDR3 spans 14 residues.

Turning to this clonotype: A clone one base away is much larger, so this may be a read error. V is TRBV5-1 and J is TRBJ1-3; unclear D gene. The CDR3 consists of 15 residues. CDR1 and CDR2 from the germline V gene are SGHRS and YFSETQ. The CDR3 DNA is TGCGCCAGAAGCTTGGCCCCCGTCTCTGGAAACACCATATATTTT. Its protein is CARSLAPVSGNTIYF.

This clonotype was detected ten times or more. This sequence joins TRBV7-2 and TRBJ1-2; D is undetermined. Germline CDR1 and CDR2: SGHTA and FQGNSA. This CDR3 has 14 amino acids. Trimming took 1 base from V and 8 from J, leaving 14 bases between them. The CDR3 spells CASSLGRAVRGYTF. CDR3 in DNA: TGTGCCAGCAGCTTAGGCCGTGCAGTTAGGGGCTACACCTTC. Full variable domain (remainder filled in from reference TRBV7-2 and TRBJ1-2): GAGVSQSPSNKVTEKGKDVELRCDPISGHTALYWYRQSLGQGLEFLIYFQGNSAPDKSGLPSDRFSAERTGGSVSTLTIQRTQQEDSAVYLCASSLGRAVRGYTFGSGTRLTVV.

This clonotype was observed many times. The chain links TRBV12-3 or TRBV12-4 to TRBJ2-7; no clear D gene. The CDR3 runs 14 residues. Trimming removed 1 base at V and 5 bases at J, with 12 bases between. CDR3 sequence reads: CASSLEPLVDEQYF. CDR3 coding DNA: TGTGCCAGCAGTTTAGAACCCCTTGTAGACGAGCAGTACTTC.

This clonotype was recorded at least ten times. The rearrangement links TRBV7-8 to TRBJ1-2; D unresolved. CDR3 size: 14 residues. Looked up from germline, CDR1 is SGHVS and CDR2 is FQNEAQ. Trimming stripped 1 base from V and 0 bases from J, with 6 bases between. CDR3 sequence reads: CASSLDVSNYGYTF. The DNA of the CDR3 is TGTGCCAGCAGCTTAGACGTGTCTAACTATGGCTACACCTTC.

This clonotype was detected ten times or more. The V call is TRBV20-1, the J call TRBJ2-7, with D possibly matching TRBD2 (6 bases). V was trimmed by 0 bases and J by 5 bases, leaving 17 bases between them. Germline V gives CDR1 DFQATT, CDR2 SNEGSKA (reference sequence). CDR3 size: 15 residues. This CDR3 reads CSARDLLAGPHEQYF. The DNA for the CDR3 is TGCAGTGCTAGAGATTTACTGGCGGGGCCCCACGAGCAGTACTTC.

This clonotype has a count of ten or more. The chain employs TRBV9 and TRBJ2-2, with D possibly TRBD1 on 6 matching bases. Between the trimmed V and J ends, which lost 3 bases and 5 bases, there was a span of 17 bases. The CDR3 spans 16 residues. Germline loops: CDR1 SGDLS, CDR2 YYNGEE. In nucleotides, the CDR3 is TGTGCCAGCAGCGGATACTCTCTAAGGGGGACCGGGGAGCTGTTTTTT. This gives the protein CASSGYSLRGTGELFF.

This clonotype was seen at least ten times. The V gene is TRBV6-2 or TRBV6-3, the J gene TRBJ1-1, with D tentatively TRBD1 (6 bases). Germline values: CDR1 MNHEY, CDR2 SVGEGT. The CDR3 sequence is 14 residues long. Trimming stripped 4 bases from V and 4 bases from J, with 13 bases between. The CDR3 loop reads CASSLRGAFTEAFF. CDR3 nucleotide sequence: TGTGCCAGCAGTTTACGGGGGGCGTTCACTGAAGCTTTCTTT.

This clonotype was counted at least ten times. The rearrangement links TRBV5-1 to TRBJ2-5; tentative D call: TRBD2 (5 bases). Germline V gene sequence: CDR1 SGHRS, CDR2 YFSETQ. Deletions cut 0 bases from V and 4 bases from J, with 13 bases between. This CDR3 has 15 residues. The CDR3 region is CASSLDFPSGETQYF. The CDR3, as DNA: TGCGCCAGCAGCTTGGATTTCCCCAGCGGAGAGACCCAGTACTTC.